The following is a TCR beta chain sequence with its context. The V gene's germline CDR1 is MNHNS and CDR2 SASEGT. CDR3 length equals 16 residues. V shed 0 bases and J 4 bases; nucleotides not matched to a gene: 6. The entry originates in a study of blood T cells in healthy people across ages. Alongside a J-beta primer mix, a sample-barcoded 5' primer served in a second PCR lasting about 7 to 12 cycles. TCRdb fed the 5' RACE reads into MiXCR, producing one record per CDR3 protein. The repertoire holds 1.5 million or so distinct CDR3 sequences, with roughly 40% as singletons. Sequencing was carried out using blood. The TCR originated in a woman aged 18-29 years in good health. The chain is built from TRBV6-1 and TRBJ1-2; 9 bases map to TRBD1. The CDR3 sequence: CASSEALQGAIYGYTF. The CDR3 nucleotides read TGTGCCAGCAGTGAAGCTTTACAGGGGGCAATCTATGGCTACACCTTC.